This TCR beta chain was obtained from a study of blood T cell repertoires in COVID-19. Looking at the study overall: Sites in the United States, Italy and Spain provided acute and convalescent COVID-19 samples.

TCRdb's table, derived via immunoSEQ multiplex PCR, lists solely in-frame clones and lacks some. The sample includes 200,000 to 300,000 clones, 82% seen only once; the top ten take about 4.8%. In germline, CDR1 is SQVTM, CDR2 ANQGSEA. The V end was cut by 3 bases, the J end by 2 bases, with 10 bases between. The CDR3 runs 13 residues. The chain combines TRBV29-1 with TRBJ1-1; D possibly corresponds to TRBD1 (6 bases). The receptor's source is a woman aged 70-85 years with acute or convalescent COVID-19. The sample was peripheral blood. The CDR3 nucleotides are TGCAGCGTTGATACGACAGGAAACACTGAAGCTTTCTTT. Protein product: CSVDTTGNTEAFF.